This T cell receptor gamma chain emerged from a study of Vδ1+ human thymocytes. The template was reverse-transcribed extracted RNA. CDR3 amplicons came from multiplex PCR with pooled V-gene forward and constant-region reverse primers. TCRdb processed the multiplex PCR reads again with the CATT caller. This table holds about 36,000 gamma-chain clones, roughly 21% found once. After alphabeta T cell depletion, CD3+ Vdelta1+ Vdelta2- thymocytes were sorted. Vdelta1+ thymocyte sorts reached between about 97% and 99.6% purity. Germline values: CDR1 GITISATS, CDR2 ISYDGTV (reference sequence). Trimming took 0 bases from V and 6 from J; bases not matched to a gene: 5. The CDR3 has 13 amino acids. General study findings and limits: Unlike peripheral blood Vdelta1+ controls, thymic delta-chain sequences included approximately 21% Vdelta2 and few Vdelta3. Highly polyclonal TRG and TRD repertoires with Gaussian CDR3 length distributions appeared in thymus.

In regard to this clone: The antigen remains unidentified. Other nucleotide sequences in the sample specify the same CDR3.

Sequenced: Vdelta1+ gamma-delta thymocytes from the thymus. As to subset: FACS-sorted CD3+ TCRalphabeta- TCRVdelta1+ TCRVdelta2- thymocytes. The chain combines TRGV9 with TRGJ1 or TRGJ2. The clonotype originates from a girl under three years old who had congenital heart surgery. CDR3 region: CALWEVLFYKKLF. The CDR3 coding sequence is TGTGCCTTGTGGGAGGTGCTGTTTTATAAGAAACTCTTT.